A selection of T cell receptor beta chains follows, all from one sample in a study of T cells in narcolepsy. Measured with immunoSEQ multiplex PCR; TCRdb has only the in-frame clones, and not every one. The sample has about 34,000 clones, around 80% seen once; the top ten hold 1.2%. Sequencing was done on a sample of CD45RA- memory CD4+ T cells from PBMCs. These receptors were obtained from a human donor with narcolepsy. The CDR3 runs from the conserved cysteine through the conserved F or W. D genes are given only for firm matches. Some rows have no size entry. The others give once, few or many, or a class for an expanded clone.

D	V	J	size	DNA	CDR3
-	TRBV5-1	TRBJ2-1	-	TGCGCCAGCAGCGAAGGGGGAGGGAGCTCCTACAATGAGCAGTTCTTC	CASSEGGGSSYNEQFF
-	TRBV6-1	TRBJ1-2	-	TGTGCCAGCAGTGACAGGGGTAGGGCTGGCTACACCTTC	CASSDRGRAGYTF
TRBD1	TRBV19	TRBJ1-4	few	TGTGCCAGTAGTTCCCCGGGACAGGGGTATGAAAAACTGTTTTTT	CASSSPGQGYEKLFF
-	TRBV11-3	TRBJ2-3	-	TGTGCCAGCAGCTTAGGGGGCCCCTACGGGGGCCTTCAGTATTTT	CASSLGGPYGGLQYF
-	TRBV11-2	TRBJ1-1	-	TGTGCCAGCAGCGGCAGGTGGATGCCGAACACTGAAGCTTTCTTT	CASSGRWMPNTEAFF
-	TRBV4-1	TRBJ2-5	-	TGCGCCAGCAGCCAAGGGGCCTTTACGTACCAAGAGACCCAGTACTTC	CASSQGAFTYQETQYF
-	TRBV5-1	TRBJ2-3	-	TGCGCCAGCAGCCTAGGGACTTTATTCACAGATACGCAGTATTTT	CASSLGTLFTDTQYF
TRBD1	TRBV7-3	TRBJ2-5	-	TGTGCCAGCAGCCCCGACAGGGCAGAGACCCAGTACTTC	CASSPDRAETQYF
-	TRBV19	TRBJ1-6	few	TGTGCCAGTAGTATCCCAGGGGATAATTCACCCCTCCACTTT	CASSIPGDNSPLHF
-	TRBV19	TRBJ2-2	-	TGTGCCAGTAGTCTGGAGGTGGCCGGGGAGCTGTTTTTT	CASSLEVAGELFF
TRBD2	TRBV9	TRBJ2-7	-	TGTGCCAGCAGCGTAGCAACTAGCGGCGAGCAGTACTTC	CASSVATSGEQYF
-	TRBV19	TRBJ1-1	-	TGTGCCAGTAGTTCGACAGGGAACACTGAAGCTTTCTTT	CASSSTGNTEAFF
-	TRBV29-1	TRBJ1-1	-	TGCAGCGTTGGGTGGCAGGGGTATGGTAACACTGAAGCTTTCTTT	CSVGWQGYGNTEAFF
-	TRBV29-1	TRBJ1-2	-	TGCAGCGTTGGACAAAACCTTAACTATGGCTACACCTTC	CSVGQNLNYGYTF
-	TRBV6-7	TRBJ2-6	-	TGTGCCAGCAGTTACTCTCCCCGGGGTGGCTCTGGGGCCAACGTCCTGACTTTC	CASSYSPRGGSGANVLTF
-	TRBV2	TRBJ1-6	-	TGTGCCAGCAGTGTGGGGGACGGACCTTCACCCCTCCACTTT	CASSVGDGPSPLHF
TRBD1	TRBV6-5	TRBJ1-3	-	TGTGCCAGCAGTACCCGGGACAGGGGGAACACCATATATTTT	CASSTRDRGNTIYF
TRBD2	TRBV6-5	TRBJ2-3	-	TGTGCCAGCAGTAACTCACTCGGGGGGGCAAAGGATACGCAGTATTTT	CASSNSLGGAKDTQYF
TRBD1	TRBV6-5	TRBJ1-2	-	TGTGCCAGCAGCCGGACAGGGATGGGCTACACCTTC	CASSRTGMGYTF
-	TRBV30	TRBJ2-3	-	TGTGCCTGGTATCTAGGAGATACGCAGTATTTT	CAWYLGDTQYF
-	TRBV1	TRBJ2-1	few	TGCACCAGCAGCCTTGGGGGGTCGAAGGTTGGGCAGTTCTTC	CTSSLGGSKVGQFF
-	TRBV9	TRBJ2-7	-	TGTGCCAGCAGCCCCATGGGGAGGTCGTACCACGAGCAGTACTTC	CASSPMGRSYHEQYF
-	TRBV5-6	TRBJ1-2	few	TGTGCCAGCAGCTTGGTTGGACAGTCTTATGGCTACACCTTC	CASSLVGQSYGYTF
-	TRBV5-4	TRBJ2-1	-	TGTGCCAGCAGCTCGGAACGGGCGGCCGCCTACAATGAGCAGTTCTTC	CASSSERAAAYNEQFF
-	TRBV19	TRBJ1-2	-	TGTGCCAGTAGTCCCATCAAACACTATGGCTACACCTTC	CASSPIKHYGYTF
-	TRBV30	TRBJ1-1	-	TGTGCCTGGAGTGGGGACGGTGAAGCTTTCTTT	CAWSGDGEAFF
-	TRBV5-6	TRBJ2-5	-	TGTGCCAGCAGCCGGACCGACCTGACCCAGTACTTC	CASSRTDLTQYF
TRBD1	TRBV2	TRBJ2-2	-	TGTGCCAGCAGTGCGGCAGGGGGCAATTTCGGGGAGCTGTTTTTT	CASSAAGGNFGELFF
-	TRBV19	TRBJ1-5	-	TGTGCCAGTAGTATCTTCGACAGTATCACTAGCAATCAGCCCCAGCATTTT	CASSIFDSITSNQPQHF
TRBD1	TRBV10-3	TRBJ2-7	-	TGTGCCATCAGTGCGGACAGGGGGCCCTACGAGCAGTACTTC	CAISADRGPYEQYF
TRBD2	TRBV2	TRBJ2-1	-	TGTGCCAGCAGTCCAGGACTAGCGCGCGCCTACAATGAGCAGTTCTTC	CASSPGLARAYNEQFF
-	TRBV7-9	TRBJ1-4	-	TGTGCCAGCAGCTTAAAGTCAGGGTTGGATGAAAAACTGTTTTTT	CASSLKSGLDEKLFF
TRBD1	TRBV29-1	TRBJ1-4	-	TGCAGCGTGCAGACAGGGGAGGAAAAACTGTTTTTT	CSVQTGEEKLFF
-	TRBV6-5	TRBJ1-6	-	TGTGCCAGCGGCCGCGGTGGGAAGAATTCACCCCTCCACTTT	CASGRGGKNSPLHF
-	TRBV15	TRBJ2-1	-	TGTGCGACCCGTTATGAGCAGTTCTTC	CATRYEQFF
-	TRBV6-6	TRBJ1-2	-	TGTGCCAGCAGTTACTCCGTTGGCTACACCTTC	CASSYSVGYTF
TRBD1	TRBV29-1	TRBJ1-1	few	TGCAGCGTGGGGCAGGGGGCAGATCGGACTGAAGCTTTCTTT	CSVGQGADRTEAFF
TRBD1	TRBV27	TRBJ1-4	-	TGTGCCAGCAGTGGACAGGGGGCCCCCGGTGAAAAACTGTTTTTT	CASSGQGAPGEKLFF
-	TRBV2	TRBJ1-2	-	TGTGCCAGCAGTGAACTTGTAATTACGAGAGGCTACACCTTC	CASSELVITRGYTF
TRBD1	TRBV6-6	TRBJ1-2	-	TGTGCCAGCAGTTACGACAGGGGCTATGGCTACACCTTC	CASSYDRGYGYTF
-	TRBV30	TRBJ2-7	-	TGTGCCTGGAGTAAGGGGGGACCTCCCTACGAGCAGTACTTC	CAWSKGGPPYEQYF
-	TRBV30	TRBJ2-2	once	TGTGCCTGGAGTCAATCGAGGGCGGAGCTGTTTTTT	CAWSQSRAELFF
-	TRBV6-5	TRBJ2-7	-	TGTGCCAGCAGGCGGAGCTCCTACGAGCAGTACTTC	CASRRSSYEQYF